This TCR beta chain is drawn from a study of blood T cells in healthy people across ages. Study-level results: PBMCs were not sorted, which prevented a conclusive comparison of naive versus antigen-experienced cells. Unknown donor CMV status possibly confounded expanded clonotype changes. Diversity estimates drawn from one million T cells were deemed underestimates.

Germline V CDR1 and CDR2: SGDLS, YYNGEE. The CDR3 runs 14 residues. V gave up 1 base and J gave up 14 bases; unmatched junction bases: 10. Concerning this clonotype itself: Its target is not known.

The use of a sample-barcoded 5' primer and a J-beta primer mix characterized a second PCR of about 7 to 12 cycles. TCRdb reprocessed the 5' RACE reads with MiXCR, giving one entry per CDR3 protein. The sample holds about a million distinct CDR3 sequences, 48% seen once. The sample comprised blood. V gene TRBV9 combines with J gene TRBJ2-1, with 9 nucleotides matching TRBD1. The receptor's source is a man under 40 in good health. CDR3 sequence: CASSVTMDRGEKFF. CDR3 DNA sequence: TGTGCCAGCAGCGTAACCATGGACAGGGGAGAGAAGTTCTTC.